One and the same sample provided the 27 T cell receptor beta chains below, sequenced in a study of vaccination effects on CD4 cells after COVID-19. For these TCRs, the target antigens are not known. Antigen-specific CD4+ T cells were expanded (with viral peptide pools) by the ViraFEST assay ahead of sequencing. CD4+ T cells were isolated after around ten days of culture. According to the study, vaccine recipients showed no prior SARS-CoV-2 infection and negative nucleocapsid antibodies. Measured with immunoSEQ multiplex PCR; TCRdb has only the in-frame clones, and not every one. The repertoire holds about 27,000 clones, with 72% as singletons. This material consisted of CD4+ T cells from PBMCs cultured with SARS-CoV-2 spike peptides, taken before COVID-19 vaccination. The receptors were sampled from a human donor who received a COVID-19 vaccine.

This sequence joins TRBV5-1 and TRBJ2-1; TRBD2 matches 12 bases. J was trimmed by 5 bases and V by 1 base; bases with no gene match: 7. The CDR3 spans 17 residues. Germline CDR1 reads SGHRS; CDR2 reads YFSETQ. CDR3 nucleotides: TGCGCCAGCAGCTTGCCAACTCTAGCGGGAGGGCACAATGAGCAGTTCTTC. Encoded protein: CASSLPTLAGGHNEQFF.

CDR3 protein: CASSQASGRYNEQFF. As DNA, the CDR3 is TGTGCCAGCAGCCAAGCTAGCGGGCGGTACAATGAGCAGTTCTTC. The chain links TRBV4-2 to TRBJ2-1, with 8 nucleotides matching TRBD2. CDR1 LGHNA and CDR2 YNFKEQ come from the germline V gene. J was trimmed by 4 bases and V by 1 base; bases with no gene match: 3. There are 15 residues in the CDR3.

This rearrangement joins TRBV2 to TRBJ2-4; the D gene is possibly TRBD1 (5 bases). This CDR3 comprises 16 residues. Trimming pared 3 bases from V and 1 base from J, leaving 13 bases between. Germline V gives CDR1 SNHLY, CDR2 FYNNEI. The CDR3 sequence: CASSDQGVLAKNIQYF. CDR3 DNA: TGTGCCAGCAGTGACCAGGGCGTCCTGGCCAAAAACATTCAGTACTTC.

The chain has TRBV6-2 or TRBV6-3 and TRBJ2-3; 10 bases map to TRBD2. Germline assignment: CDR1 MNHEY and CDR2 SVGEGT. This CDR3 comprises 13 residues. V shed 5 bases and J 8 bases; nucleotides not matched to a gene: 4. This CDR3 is CASSLAGERTQYF. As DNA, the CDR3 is TGTGCCAGCAGTCTAGCGGGAGAACGTACGCAGTATTTT.

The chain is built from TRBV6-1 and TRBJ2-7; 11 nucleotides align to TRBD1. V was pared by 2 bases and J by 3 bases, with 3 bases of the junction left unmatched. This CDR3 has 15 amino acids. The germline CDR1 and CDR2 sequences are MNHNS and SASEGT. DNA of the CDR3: TGTGCCAGCAGTGAAAGGACAGGGGGCTTCTACGAGCAGTACTTC. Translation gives CASSERTGGFYEQYF.

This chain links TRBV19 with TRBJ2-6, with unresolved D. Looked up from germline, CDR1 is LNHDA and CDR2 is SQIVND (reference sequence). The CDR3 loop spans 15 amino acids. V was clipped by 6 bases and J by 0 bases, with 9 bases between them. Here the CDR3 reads CASSAALSGANVLTF. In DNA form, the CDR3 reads TGTGCCAGTAGCGCCGCTCTCTCTGGGGCCAACGTCCTGACTTTC. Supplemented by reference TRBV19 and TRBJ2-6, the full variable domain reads DGGITQSPKYLFRKEGQNVTLSCEQNLNHDAMYWYRQDPGQGLRLIYYSQIVNDFQKGDIAEGYSVSREKKESFPLTVTSAQKNPTAFYLCASSAALSGANVLTFGAGSRLTVL.

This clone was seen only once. The CDR3 loop is CASSQVKQETQYF. The CDR3, as DNA: TGTGCCAGCAGCCAAGTCAAGCAAGAGACCCAGTACTTC. The gene calls are TRBV3-1 (or the pseudogene TRBV3-2) and TRBJ2-5; no clear D gene. The CDR3 is made up of 13 amino acids. Germline assignment: CDR1 LGHDT and CDR2 YNNKEL (reference sequence). V lost 1 base to trimming and J lost 2 bases, with 5 bases between them.

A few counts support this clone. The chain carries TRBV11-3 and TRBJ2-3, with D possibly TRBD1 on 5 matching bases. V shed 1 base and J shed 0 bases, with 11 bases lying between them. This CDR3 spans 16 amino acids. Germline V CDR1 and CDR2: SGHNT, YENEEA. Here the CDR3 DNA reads TGTGCCAGCAGCTTAGCAGGGCGTGGTAGCACAGATACGCAGTATTTT. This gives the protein CASSLAGRGSTDTQYF.

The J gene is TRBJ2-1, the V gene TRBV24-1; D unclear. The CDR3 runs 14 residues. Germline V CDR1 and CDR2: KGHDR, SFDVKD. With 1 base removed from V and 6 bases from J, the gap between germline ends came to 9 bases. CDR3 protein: CATSDFGRLNEQFF. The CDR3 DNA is TGTGCCACCAGTGATTTTGGCAGGCTCAATGAGCAGTTCTTC.

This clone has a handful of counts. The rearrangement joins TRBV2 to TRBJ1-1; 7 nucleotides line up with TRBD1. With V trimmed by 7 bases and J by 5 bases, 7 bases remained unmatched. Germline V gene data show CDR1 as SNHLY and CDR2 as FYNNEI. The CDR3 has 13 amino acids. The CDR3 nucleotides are TGTGCCAGCACGCAGGGGGAGGGGACTGAAGCTTTCTTT. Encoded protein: CASTQGEGTEAFF.

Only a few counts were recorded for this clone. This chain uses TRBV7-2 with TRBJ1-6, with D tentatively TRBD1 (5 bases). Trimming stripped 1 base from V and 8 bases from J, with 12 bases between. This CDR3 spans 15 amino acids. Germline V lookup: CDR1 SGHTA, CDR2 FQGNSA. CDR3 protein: CASSLVLDSYSPLHF. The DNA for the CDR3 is TGTGCCAGCAGCTTAGTCCTTGACAGCTATTCACCCCTCCACTTT.

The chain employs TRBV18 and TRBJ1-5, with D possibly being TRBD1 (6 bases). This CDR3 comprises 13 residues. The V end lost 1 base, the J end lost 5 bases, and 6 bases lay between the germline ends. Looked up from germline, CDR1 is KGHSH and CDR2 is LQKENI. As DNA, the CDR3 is TGTGCCAGCTCACCACAGGGGGATCAGCCCCAGCATTTT. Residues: CASSPQGDQPQHF. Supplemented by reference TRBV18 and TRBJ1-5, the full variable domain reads NAGVMQNPRHLVRRRGQEARLRCSPMKGHSHVYWYRQLPEEGLKFMVYLQKENIIDESGMPKERFSAEFPKEGPSILRIQQVVRGDSAAYFCASSPQGDQPQHFGDGTRLSIL.

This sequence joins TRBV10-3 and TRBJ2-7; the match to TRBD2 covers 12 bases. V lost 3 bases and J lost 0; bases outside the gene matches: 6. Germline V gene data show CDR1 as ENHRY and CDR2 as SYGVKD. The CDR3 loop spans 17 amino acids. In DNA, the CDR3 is TGTGCCATCAGTGAACAGGGACTAGCGGGCGACTCCTACGAGCAGTACTTC. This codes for CAISEQGLAGDSYEQYF.

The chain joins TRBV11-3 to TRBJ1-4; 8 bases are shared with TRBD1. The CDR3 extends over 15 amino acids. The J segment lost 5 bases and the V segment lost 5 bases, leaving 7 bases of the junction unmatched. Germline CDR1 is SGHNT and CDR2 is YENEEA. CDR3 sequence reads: CASSPQDRANEKLFF. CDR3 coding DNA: TGTGCCAGCAGCCCGCAGGACAGGGCGAATGAAAAACTGTTTTTT.

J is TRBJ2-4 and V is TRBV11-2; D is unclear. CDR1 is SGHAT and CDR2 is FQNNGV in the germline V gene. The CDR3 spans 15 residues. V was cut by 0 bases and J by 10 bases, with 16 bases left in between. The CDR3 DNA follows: TGTGCCAGCAGCTTAGAAGCTGAGCTATTTGGAATTCAGTACTTC. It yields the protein CASSLEAELFGIQYF.

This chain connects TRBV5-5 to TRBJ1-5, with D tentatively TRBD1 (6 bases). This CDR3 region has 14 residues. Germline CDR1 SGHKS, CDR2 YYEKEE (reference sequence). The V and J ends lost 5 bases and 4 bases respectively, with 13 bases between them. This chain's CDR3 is CASSRDNGNQPQHF. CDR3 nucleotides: TGTGCCAGCAGTCGGGACAACGGAAATCAGCCCCAGCATTTT.

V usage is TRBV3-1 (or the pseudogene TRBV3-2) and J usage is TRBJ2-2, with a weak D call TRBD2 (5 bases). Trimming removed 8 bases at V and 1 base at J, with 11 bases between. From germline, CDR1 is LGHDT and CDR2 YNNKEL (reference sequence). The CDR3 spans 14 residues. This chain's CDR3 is CASYDGKNTGELFF. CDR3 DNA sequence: TGTGCCAGCTACGACGGGAAGAACACCGGGGAGCTGTTTTTT.

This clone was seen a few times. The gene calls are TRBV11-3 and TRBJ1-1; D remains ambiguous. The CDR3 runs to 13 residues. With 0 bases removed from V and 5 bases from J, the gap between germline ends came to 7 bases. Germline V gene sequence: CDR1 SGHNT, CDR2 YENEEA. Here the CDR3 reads CASSLDRRTEAFF. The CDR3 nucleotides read TGTGCCAGCAGCTTAGATCGTCGGACTGAAGCTTTCTTT.

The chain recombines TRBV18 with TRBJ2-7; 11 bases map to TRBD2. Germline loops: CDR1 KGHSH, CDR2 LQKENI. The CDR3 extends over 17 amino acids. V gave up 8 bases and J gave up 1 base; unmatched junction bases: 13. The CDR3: CASTQATSGRGSYEQYF. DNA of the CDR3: TGTGCCAGCACCCAGGCAACTAGCGGGAGAGGGTCCTACGAGCAGTACTTC. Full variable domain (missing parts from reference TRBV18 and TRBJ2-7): NAGVMQNPRHLVRRRGQEARLRCSPMKGHSHVYWYRQLPEEGLKFMVYLQKENIIDESGMPKERFSAEFPKEGPSILRIQQVVRGDSAAYFCASTQATSGRGSYEQYFGPGTRLTVT.

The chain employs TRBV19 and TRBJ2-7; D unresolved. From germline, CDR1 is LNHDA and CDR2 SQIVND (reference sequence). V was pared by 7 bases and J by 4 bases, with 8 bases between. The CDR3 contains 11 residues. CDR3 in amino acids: CASNSGYEQYF. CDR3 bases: TGTGCCAGTAATAGTGGGTACGAGCAGTACTTC.

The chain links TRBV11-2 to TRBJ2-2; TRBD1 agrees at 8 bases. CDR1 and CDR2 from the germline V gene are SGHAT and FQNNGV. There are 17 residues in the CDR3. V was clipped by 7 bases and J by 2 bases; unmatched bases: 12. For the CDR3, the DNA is TGTGCCAGCAAGTTAGGGTGGCAGGGGGCAAACACCGGGGAGCTGTTTTTT. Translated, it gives CASKLGWQGANTGELFF.

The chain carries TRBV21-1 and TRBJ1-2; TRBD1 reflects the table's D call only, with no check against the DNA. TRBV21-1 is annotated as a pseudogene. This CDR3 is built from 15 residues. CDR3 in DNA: TGTGCCAGCAGCAAAGGGGACAGGGATAACTATGGCTACACCTTC. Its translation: CASSKGDRDNYGYTF.

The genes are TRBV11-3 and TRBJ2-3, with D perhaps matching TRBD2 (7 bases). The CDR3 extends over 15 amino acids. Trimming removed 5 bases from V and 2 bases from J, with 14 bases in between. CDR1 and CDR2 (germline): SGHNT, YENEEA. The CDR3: CASSQGGALTDTQYF. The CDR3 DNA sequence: TGTGCCAGCAGCCAAGGGGGGGCCCTCACAGATACGCAGTATTTT. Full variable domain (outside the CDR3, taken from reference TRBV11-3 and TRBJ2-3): EAGVVQSPRYKIIEKKQPVAFWCNPISGHNTLYWYLQNLGQGPELLIRYENEEAVDDSQLPKDRFSAERLKGVDSTLKIQPAELGDSAVYLCASSQGGALTDTQYFGPGTRLTVL.

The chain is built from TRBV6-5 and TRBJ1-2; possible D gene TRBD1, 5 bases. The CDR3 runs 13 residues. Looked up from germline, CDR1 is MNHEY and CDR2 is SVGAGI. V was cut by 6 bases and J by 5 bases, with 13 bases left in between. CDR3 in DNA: TGTGCCAGCAGGGAGACAGCCCATTATGGCTACACCTTC. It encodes CASRETAHYGYTF.

The CDR3 region has the DNA TGTGCCAGCAGCTTGGGCCCGGGACAGAGTACGAACAATGAGCAGTTCTTC. This codes for CASSLGPGQSTNNEQFF. The chain combines TRBV13 with TRBJ2-1; 7 nucleotides align to TRBD1. The germline CDR1 and CDR2 sequences are PRHDT and FYEKMQ (reference sequence). The V segment lost 3 bases and the J segment 5 bases; nucleotides outside the gene matches: 13. This CDR3 region has 17 residues.

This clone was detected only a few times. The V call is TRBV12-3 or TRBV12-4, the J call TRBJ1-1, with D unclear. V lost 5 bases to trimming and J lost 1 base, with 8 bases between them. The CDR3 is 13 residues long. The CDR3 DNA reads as TGTGCCAGCAGTAGGACGGGGAACACTGAAGCTTTCTTT. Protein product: CASSRTGNTEAFF.

In nucleotides, the CDR3 is TGTGCCAGCAGCTTAGAGTCAACCTATGGCTACACCTTC. Translation: CASSLESTYGYTF. The chain links TRBV7-2 to TRBJ1-2; no clear D gene. The CDR3 contains 13 residues. Looked up from germline, CDR1 is SGHTA and CDR2 is FQGNSA. V lost 1 base and J 4 bases, leaving 7 bases between the germline ends. The variable domain in full, with the rest retrieved from reference TRBV7-2 and TRBJ1-2, is GAGVSQSPSNKVTEKGKDVELRCDPISGHTALYWYRQSLGQGLEFLIYFQGNSAPDKSGLPSDRFSAERTGGSVSTLTIQRTQQEDSAVYLCASSLESTYGYTFGSGTRLTVV.